Below, 10 T cell receptor beta chains from the same sample are listed, as sequenced in a study of a mutant IDH1 vaccine in newly diagnosed glioma. The protocol was immunoSEQ multiplex PCR, while the TCRdb copy is restricted to in-frame clones and leaves out a portion. The sample lists 40,000 to 55,000 clones, roughly 80% occurring once. Documented time point: week 35, safety follow-up. It was 300 ug of mutant IDH1 20-mer peptide that made up each vaccine dose, given with topical imiquimod. The antigens for these receptors are not known. The material sequenced was PBMCs, taken from a glioma patient whose treatment included an IDH1 peptide vaccine. The receptors derive from a man aged 35 to 55 with glioma.

The chain carries TRBV5-6 and TRBJ1-6; D might be TRBD1 (5 bases). From germline, CDR1 is SGHDT and CDR2 YYEEEE. V dropped 2 bases and J dropped 0 bases, with 12 bases sitting between them. The CDR3 totals 17 residues. The CDR3 reads CASSFFGGSSYNSPLHF. DNA for the CDR3: TGTGCCAGCAGCTTCTTTGGGGGGAGCTCCTATAATTCACCCCTCCACTTT.

This clone has only one observation. The rearrangement uses TRBV19 and TRBJ2-1; maybe TRBD2 (5 bases). V dropped 5 bases and J dropped 5 bases, with 16 bases sitting between them. Germline V CDR1 and CDR2: LNHDA, SQIVND (reference sequence). CDR3 length: 15 residues. The CDR3 region is CASSLDGSSHNEQFF. The CDR3 DNA sequence: TGTGCCAGTAGTCTGGATGGGAGTAGTCACAATGAGCAGTTCTTC.

The CDR3 nucleotides are TGTGCCATCAGTGAAGGGTGGATCGGAAAACTGTTTTTT. Translation gives CAISEGWIGKLFF. The chain couples TRBV10-3 to TRBJ1-4; D uncertain. Per germline, CDR1 ENHRY and CDR2 SYGVKD. V was cut by 3 bases and J by 10 bases, with 12 bases left in between. The CDR3 is 13 amino acids.

In this sample, this clone turned up once. The rearrangement uses TRBV30 and TRBJ1-2, with D maybe TRBD1 (6 bases). V was pared by 3 bases and J by 2 bases, with 10 bases between. The CDR3 length is 13 residues. Germline CDR1 and CDR2: GTSNPN and SVGIG (reference sequence). The CDR3 bases are TGTGCCTGGAGCCTAGGGACAAACTATGGCTACACCTTC. This codes for CAWSLGTNYGYTF.

This CDR3 reads CASSSWGTSGGYEQYF. In DNA form, the CDR3 reads TGCGCCAGCAGCTCCTGGGGTACTAGCGGGGGGTACGAGCAGTACTTC. This chain uses TRBV5-1 with TRBJ2-7; 12 positions agree with TRBD2. The junction had 8 bases not matched to a gene; V was cut back by 3 bases and J by 4 bases. The CDR3 loop spans 16 amino acids. The germline V gene encodes CDR1 SGHRS and CDR2 YFSETQ. The variable domain in full, with the rest retrieved from reference TRBV5-1 and TRBJ2-7, is KAGVTQTPRYLIKTRGQQVTLSCSPISGHRSVSWYQQTPGQGLQFLFEYFSETQRNKGNFPGRFSGRQFSNSRSEMNVSTLELGDSALYLCASSSWGTSGGYEQYFGPGTRLTVT.

This chain joins TRBV9 and TRBJ1-3; a weak D match, TRBD1 (5 bases). The CDR3 runs 17 residues. The germline CDR1 and CDR2 sequences are SGDLS and YYNGEE. The V end was cut by 0 bases, the J end by 2 bases, with 15 bases between. CDR3 coding DNA: TGTGCCAGCAGCGTAGGACACTCGGGGGGAACTGGAAACACCATATATTTT. Its translation is CASSVGHSGGTGNTIYF.

The rearrangement links TRBV7-9 to TRBJ1-1; no definite D call. This CDR3 comprises 14 residues. CDR1 and CDR2 (germline): SEHNR, FQNEAQ (reference sequence). Trimming stripped 3 bases from V and 1 base from J, with 9 bases between. Here the CDR3 reads CASSLWSQNTEAFF. The CDR3 coding sequence is TGTGCCAGCAGCTTGTGGTCACAGAACACTGAAGCTTTCTTT.

This chain links TRBV2 with TRBJ2-2, with D possibly being TRBD1 (6 bases). With 5 bases removed from V and 2 bases from J, the gap between germline ends came to 9 bases. This CDR3 region has 14 residues. CDR1 and CDR2 from the germline V gene are SNHLY and FYNNEI. The CDR3 DNA reads TGTGCCAGCAGTAGGGGGTATAACACCGGGGAGCTGTTTTTT. Translated: CASSRGYNTGELFF. The entire variable domain, with the rest obtained from reference TRBV2 and TRBJ2-2, is as follows: EPEVTQTPSHQVTQMGQEVILRCVPISNHLYFYWYRQILGQKVEFLVSFYNNEISEKSEIFDDQFSVERPDGSNFTLKIRSTKLEDSAMYFCASSRGYNTGELFFGEGSRLTVL.

This chain uses TRBV6-5 with TRBJ1-1, with D possibly TRBD1 on 6 matching bases. The CDR3 has 16 amino acids. Germline lookup yields CDR1 MNHEY and CDR2 SVGAGI. Trimming shortened V by 2 bases and J by 5 bases, and 18 bases separated the two germline ends. Here the CDR3 reads CASSYSLGAGGTEAFF. The CDR3 DNA reads as TGTGCCAGCAGTTACAGTCTGGGGGCCGGGGGGACTGAAGCTTTCTTT.

The V call is TRBV6-6, the J call TRBJ2-7; D is perhaps TRBD1 (6 bases). CDR1 is MNHNY, CDR2 SVGAGI, per germline (reference sequence). The V end was cut by 7 bases, the J end by 2 bases, with 12 bases between. The length of the CDR3 is 13 residues. The CDR3 coding sequence is TGTGCCAGCACCCCGACAGGTACCTACGAGCAGTACTTC. Amino acids: CASTPTGTYEQYF.